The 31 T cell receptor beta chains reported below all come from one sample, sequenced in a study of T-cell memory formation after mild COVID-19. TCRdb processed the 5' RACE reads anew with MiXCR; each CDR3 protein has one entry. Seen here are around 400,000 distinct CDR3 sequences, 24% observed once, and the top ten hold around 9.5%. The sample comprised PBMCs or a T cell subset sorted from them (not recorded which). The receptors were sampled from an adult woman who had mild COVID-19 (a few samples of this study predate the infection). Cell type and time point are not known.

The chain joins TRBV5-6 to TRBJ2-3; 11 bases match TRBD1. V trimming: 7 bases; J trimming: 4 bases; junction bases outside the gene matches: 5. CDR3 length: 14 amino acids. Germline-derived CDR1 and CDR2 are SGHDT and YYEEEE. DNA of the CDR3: TGTGCCAGCGGACCGGGACAGGGGGCAGATACGCAGTATTTT. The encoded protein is CASGPGQGADTQYF.

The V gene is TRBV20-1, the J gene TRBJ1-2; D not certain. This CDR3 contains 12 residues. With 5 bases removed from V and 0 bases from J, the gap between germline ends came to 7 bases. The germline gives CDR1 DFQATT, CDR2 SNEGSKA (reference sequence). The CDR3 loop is CSAVHPNYGYTF. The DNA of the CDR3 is TGCAGTGCTGTTCATCCTAACTATGGCTACACCTTC.

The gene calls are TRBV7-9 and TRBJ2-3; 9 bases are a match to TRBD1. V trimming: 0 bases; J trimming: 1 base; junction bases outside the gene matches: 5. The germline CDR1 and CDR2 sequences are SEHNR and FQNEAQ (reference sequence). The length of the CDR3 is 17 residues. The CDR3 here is CASSLARGQGRTDTQYF. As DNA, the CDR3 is TGTGCCAGCAGCTTAGCGCGGGGACAGGGCCGCACAGATACGCAGTATTTT.

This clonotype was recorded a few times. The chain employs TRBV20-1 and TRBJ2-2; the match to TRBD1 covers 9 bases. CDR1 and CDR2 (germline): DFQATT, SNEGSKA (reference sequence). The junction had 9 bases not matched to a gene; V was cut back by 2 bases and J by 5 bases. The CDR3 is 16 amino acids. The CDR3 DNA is TGCAGTGCTAGACCTTGGGACAGGGCTACTACCGGGGAGCTGTTTTTT. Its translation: CSARPWDRATTGELFF.

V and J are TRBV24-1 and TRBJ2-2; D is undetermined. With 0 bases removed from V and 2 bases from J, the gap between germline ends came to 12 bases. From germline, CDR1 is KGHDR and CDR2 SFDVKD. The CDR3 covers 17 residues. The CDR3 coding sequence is TGTGCCACCAGTGATTTGGAGGTGTCGGGTAACACCGGGGAGCTGTTTTTT. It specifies CATSDLEVSGNTGELFF.

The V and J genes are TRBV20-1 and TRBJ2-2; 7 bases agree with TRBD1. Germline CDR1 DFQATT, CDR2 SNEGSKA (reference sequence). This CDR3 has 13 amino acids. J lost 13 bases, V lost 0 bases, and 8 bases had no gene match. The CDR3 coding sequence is TGCAGTGCTAGAGAACTAGGGACAGTGGGGCTGTTTTTT. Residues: CSARELGTVGLFF.

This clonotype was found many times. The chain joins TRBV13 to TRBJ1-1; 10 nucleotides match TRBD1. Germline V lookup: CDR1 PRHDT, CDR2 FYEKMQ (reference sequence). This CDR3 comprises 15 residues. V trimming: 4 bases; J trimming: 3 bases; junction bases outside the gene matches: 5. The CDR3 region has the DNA TGTGCCAGCAGCTCGACCGGGACAGGGGACACTGAAGCTTTCTTT. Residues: CASSSTGTGDTEAFF.

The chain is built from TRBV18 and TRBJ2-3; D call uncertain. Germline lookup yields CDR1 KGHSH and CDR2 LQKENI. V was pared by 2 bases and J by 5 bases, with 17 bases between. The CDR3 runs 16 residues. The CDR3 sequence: CASSPFPRVVQDTQYF. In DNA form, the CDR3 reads TGTGCCAGCTCACCATTTCCACGGGTGGTACAAGATACGCAGTATTTT.

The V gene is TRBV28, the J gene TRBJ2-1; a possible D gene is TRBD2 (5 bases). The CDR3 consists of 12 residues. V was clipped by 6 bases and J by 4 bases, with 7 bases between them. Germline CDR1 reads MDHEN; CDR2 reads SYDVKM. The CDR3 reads CASREDYNEQFF. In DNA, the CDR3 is TGTGCCAGCAGGGAGGATTACAATGAGCAGTTCTTC.

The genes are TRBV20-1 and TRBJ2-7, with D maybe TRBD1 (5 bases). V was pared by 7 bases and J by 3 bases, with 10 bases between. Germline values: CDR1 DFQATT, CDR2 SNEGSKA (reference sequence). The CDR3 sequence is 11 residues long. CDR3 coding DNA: TGCAGTGGGACATGTGTCTACGAGCAGTACTTC. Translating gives CSGTCVYEQYF.

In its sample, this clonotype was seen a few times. CDR3 DNA: TGTGCCAGCAGCCAAGTTAGGTCTGAAGCTTTCTTT. This encodes CASSQVRSEAFF. The chain uses TRBV3-1 and TRBJ1-1; D not resolved. The V gene's germline CDR1 is LGHDT and CDR2 YNNKEL (reference sequence). The CDR3 loop spans 12 amino acids. V shed 1 base and J shed 6 bases, with 6 bases lying between them.

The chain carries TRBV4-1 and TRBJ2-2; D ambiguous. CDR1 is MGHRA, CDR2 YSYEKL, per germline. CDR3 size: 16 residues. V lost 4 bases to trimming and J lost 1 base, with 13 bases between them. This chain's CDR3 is CASSRRVPLNTGELFF. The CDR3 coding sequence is TGCGCCAGCAGCCGCCGGGTCCCGCTGAACACCGGGGAGCTGTTTTTT.

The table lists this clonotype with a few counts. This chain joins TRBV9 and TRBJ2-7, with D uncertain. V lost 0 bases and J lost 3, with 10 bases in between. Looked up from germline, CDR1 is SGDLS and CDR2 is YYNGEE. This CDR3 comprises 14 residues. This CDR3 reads CASSVGAGFYEQYF. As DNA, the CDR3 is TGTGCCAGCAGCGTAGGGGCAGGCTTCTACGAGCAGTACTTC.

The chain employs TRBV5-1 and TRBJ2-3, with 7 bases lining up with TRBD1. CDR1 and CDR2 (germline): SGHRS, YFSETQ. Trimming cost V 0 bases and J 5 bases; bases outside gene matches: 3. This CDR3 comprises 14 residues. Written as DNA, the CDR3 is TGCGCCAGCAGCTTGGGACAGGGAGAAGATACGCAGTATTTT. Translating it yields CASSLGQGEDTQYF.

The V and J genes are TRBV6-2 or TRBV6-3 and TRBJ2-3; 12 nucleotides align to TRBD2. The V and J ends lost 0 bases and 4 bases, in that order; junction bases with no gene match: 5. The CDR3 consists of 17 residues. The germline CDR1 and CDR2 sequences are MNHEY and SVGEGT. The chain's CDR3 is CASSYSSSGRGADTQYF. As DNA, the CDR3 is TGTGCCAGCAGTTACTCATCTAGCGGGAGGGGAGCAGATACGCAGTATTTT.

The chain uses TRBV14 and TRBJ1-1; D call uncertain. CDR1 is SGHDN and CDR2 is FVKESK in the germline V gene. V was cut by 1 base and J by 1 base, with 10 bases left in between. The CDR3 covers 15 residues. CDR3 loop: CASSQGSWENTEAFF. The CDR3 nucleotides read TGTGCCAGCAGCCAAGGCTCGTGGGAGAACACTGAAGCTTTCTTT.

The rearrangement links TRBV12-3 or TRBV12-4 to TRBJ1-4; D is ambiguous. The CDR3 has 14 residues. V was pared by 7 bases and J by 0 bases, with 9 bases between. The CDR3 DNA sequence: TGTGCCAGCACCTTCCATGCAACTAATGAAAAACTGTTTTTT. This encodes CASTFHATNEKLFF.

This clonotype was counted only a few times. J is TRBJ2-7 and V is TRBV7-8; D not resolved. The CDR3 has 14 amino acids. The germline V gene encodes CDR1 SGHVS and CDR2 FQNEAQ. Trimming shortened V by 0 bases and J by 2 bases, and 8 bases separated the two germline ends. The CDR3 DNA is TGTGCCAGCAGCTTAGCGGGGTTCACCTACGAGCAGTACTTC. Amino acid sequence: CASSLAGFTYEQYF.

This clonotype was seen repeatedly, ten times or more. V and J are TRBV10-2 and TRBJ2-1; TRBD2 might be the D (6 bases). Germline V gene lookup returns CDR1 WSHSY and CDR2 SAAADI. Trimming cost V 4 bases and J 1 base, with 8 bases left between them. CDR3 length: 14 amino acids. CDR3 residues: CASSGGTSYNEQFF. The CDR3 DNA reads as TGCGCCAGCAGTGGCGGGACTTCCTACAATGAGCAGTTCTTC.

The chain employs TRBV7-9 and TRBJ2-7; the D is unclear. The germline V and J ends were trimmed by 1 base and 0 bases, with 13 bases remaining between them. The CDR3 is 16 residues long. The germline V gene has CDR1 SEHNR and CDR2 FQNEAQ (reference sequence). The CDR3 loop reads CASSLETASSSYEQYF. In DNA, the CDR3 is TGTGCCAGCAGCTTAGAAACCGCGAGTAGCTCCTACGAGCAGTACTTC.

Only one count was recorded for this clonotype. The CDR3 sequence is CATSDAIAETQYF. CDR3 nucleotide sequence: TGTGCCACCAGTGACGCCATCGCAGAGACCCAGTACTTC. V and J are TRBV24-1 and TRBJ2-5, with no clear D. The CDR3 runs to 13 residues. Deletions cut 4 bases from V and 4 bases from J, with 9 bases between. CDR1 KGHDR and CDR2 SFDVKD come from the germline V gene.

The CDR3 nucleotides read TGTGCCAGCAGCCCCGGACTAGAAACAGGGGAGCAGTACTTC. Encoded protein: CASSPGLETGEQYF. This rearrangement joins TRBV7-3 to TRBJ2-7; possible D gene TRBD2, 7 bases. Germline V gene lookup returns CDR1 SGHTA and CDR2 FQGTGA. The CDR3 length is 14 residues. V dropped 5 bases and J dropped 7 bases, with 18 bases sitting between them. The full variable domain, with the rest looked up from reference TRBV7-3 and TRBJ2-7, is GAGVSQTPSNKVTEKGKYVELRCDPISGHTALYWYRQSLGQGPEFLIYFQGTGAADDSGLPNDRFFAVRPEGSVSTLKIQRTERGDSAVYLCASSPGLETGEQYFGPGTRLTVT.

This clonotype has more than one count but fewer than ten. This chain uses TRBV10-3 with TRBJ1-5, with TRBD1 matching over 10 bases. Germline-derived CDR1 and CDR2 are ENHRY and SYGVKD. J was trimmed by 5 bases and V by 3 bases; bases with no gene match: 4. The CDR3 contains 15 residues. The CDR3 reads CAISERGTGDQPQHF. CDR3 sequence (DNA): TGTGCCATCAGTGAACGAGGGACAGGGGATCAGCCCCAGCATTTT.

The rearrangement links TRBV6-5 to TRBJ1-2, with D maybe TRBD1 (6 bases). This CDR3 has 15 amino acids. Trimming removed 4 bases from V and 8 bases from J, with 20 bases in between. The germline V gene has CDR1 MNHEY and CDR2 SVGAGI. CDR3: CASSFSQTGAQGYTF. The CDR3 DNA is TGTGCCAGCAGTTTCTCCCAGACGGGGGCTCAGGGCTACACCTTC.

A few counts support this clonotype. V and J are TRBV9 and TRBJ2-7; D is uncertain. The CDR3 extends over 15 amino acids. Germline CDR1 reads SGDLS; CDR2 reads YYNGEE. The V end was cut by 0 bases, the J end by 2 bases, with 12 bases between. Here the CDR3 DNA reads TGTGCCAGCAGCGTAGGGGTTGCTGCCACCTACGAGCAGTACTTC. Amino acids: CASSVGVAATYEQYF.

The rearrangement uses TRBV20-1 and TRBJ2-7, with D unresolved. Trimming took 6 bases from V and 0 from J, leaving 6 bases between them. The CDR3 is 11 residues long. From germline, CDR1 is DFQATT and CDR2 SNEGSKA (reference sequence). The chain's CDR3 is CSAAGSYEQYF. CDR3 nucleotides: TGCAGTGCGGCCGGCTCCTACGAGCAGTACTTC.

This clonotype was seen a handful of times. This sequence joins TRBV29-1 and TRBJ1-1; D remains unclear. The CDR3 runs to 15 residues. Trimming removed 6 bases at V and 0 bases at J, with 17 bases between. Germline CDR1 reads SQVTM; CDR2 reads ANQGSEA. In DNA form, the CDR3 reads TGCAGCGTGGGAACCCTTTTGACGGTGAACACTGAAGCTTTCTTT. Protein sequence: CSVGTLLTVNTEAFF.

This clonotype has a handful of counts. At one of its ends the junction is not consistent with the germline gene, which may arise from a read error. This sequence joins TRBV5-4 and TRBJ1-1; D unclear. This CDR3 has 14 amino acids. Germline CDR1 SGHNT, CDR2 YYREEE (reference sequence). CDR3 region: CATSGRRGNTEAFF. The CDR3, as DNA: TGTGCCACCAGCGGCCGCCGGGGGAACACTGAAGCTTTCTTT. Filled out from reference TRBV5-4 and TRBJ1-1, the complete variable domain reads ETGVTQSPTHLIKTRGQQVTLRCSSQSGHNTVSWYQQALGQGPQFIFQYYREEENGRGNFPPRFSGLQFPNYSSELNVNALELDDSALYLCATSGRRGNTEAFFGQGTRLTVV.

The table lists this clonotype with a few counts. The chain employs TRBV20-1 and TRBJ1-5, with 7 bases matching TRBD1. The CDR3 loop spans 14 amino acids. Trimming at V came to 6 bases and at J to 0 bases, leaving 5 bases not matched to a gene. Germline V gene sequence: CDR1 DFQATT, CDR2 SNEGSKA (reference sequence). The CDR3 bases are TGCAGTGCCAGGGGACAGATTAGCAATCAGCCCCAGCATTTT. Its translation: CSARGQISNQPQHF.

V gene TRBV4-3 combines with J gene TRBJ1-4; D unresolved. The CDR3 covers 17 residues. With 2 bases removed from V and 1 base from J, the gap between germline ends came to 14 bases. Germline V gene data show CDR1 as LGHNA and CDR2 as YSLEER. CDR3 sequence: CASSQSWTGGTNEKLFF. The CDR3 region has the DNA TGCGCCAGCAGCCAATCTTGGACGGGAGGAACTAATGAAAAACTGTTTTTT.

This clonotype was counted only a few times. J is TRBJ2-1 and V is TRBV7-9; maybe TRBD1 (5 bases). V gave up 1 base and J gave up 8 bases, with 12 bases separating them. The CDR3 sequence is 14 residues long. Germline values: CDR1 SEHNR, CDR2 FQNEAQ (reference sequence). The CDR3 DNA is TGTGCCAGCAGCTTAGAACCAGGGATCGATGAGCAGTTCTTC. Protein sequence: CASSLEPGIDEQFF.